This TCR beta chain was sequenced during a study of beta chain features in type 1 diabetes. The study's findings and limits: Among patients with Type 1 diabetes, TCRB CDR3s were moderately but significantly shorter in every one of the four CD4+ subsets.

Trimming took off 4 bases at V and 3 bases at J, with 14 bases between the two ends. The CDR3 has 14 residues. Germline lookup yields CDR1 SGHNT and CDR2 YYREEE (reference sequence). Points on this clone: Its cognate antigen is unknown.

Every bit of the isolated RNA underwent reverse transcription, so sequencing read expressed TCRB transcripts. The method was immunoSEQ multiplex PCR; TCRdb's version includes in-frame clones alone and lacks a portion of them. The table has 310,000 or so clones, around 16% seen once. The chain couples TRBV5-4 to TRBJ2-7, with D possibly being TRBD1 (6 bases). The sequence came from a young man with type 1 diabetes. Specimen: naive CD4+ T cells from blood. The CDR3 sequence is CASSIAGARYEQYF. The CDR3 bases are TGTGCCAGCAGCATCGCAGGGGCGCGCTACGAGCAGTACTTC.